This TCR beta chain was sequenced in a study of T cells in Graves' hyperthyroidism and ophthalmopathy. Orbital computed tomography and thyroid ultrasound, together with serum TRAb and thyroxine and clinical symptoms, were used for diagnoses. The CDR3 has 15 residues. V shed 6 bases, J shed 6 bases, and the junction held 10 bases outside the gene matches. The germline CDR1 and CDR2 sequences are DFQATT and SNEGSKA (reference sequence). The TCR beta CDR3 regions underwent amplification using RNA transcripts as the source. HTBI primers drove first-round RT-PCR of the TCR CDR3. One entry per CDR3 protein results from TCRdb running MiXCR on the multiplex PCR reads. The table includes 700,000 or so distinct CDR3 sequences, about 16% detected once.

Sequencing used blood. This chain links TRBV20-1 with TRBJ2-2; 10 nucleotides match TRBD2. This TCR was recovered from a man younger than 35 with Graves' hyperthyroidism. CDR3 protein: CSAGSGRALSGELFF. In DNA form, the CDR3 reads TGCAGTGCGGGGAGCGGGAGGGCCCTGTCCGGGGAGCTGTTTTTT.